The 10 T cell receptor beta chains below all came from one sample that was sequenced in a study of blood T cell repertoires in COVID-19. Libraries were prepared by immunoSEQ multiplex PCR; TCRdb keeps only in-frame clonotypes and omits some of them. The data hold nearly 110,000 clones, with about 89% observed a single time. Sequenced input: peripheral blood. These receptors all come from a young woman with acute or convalescent COVID-19.

This rearrangement joins TRBV27 to TRBJ2-1; a possible D gene is TRBD2 (6 bases). CDR1 and CDR2 from the germline V gene are MNHEY and SMNVEV (reference sequence). The CDR3 consists of 15 residues. V lost 2 bases to trimming and J lost 5 bases, with 13 bases between them. The CDR3 sequence is CASSLTLAPHNEQFF. In nucleotides, the CDR3 is TGTGCCAGCAGTTTAACGCTAGCGCCCCACAATGAGCAGTTCTTC.

The chain uses TRBV25-1 and TRBJ1-1; 10 bases fit TRBD1. The CDR3 is 14 amino acids. From germline, CDR1 is MGHDK and CDR2 SYGVNS. With V trimmed by 3 bases and J by 6 bases, 4 bases remained unmatched. In DNA, the CDR3 is TGTGCCAGCAGTGATAGACAGGGGGCGGCTGAAGCTTTCTTT. Its protein is CASSDRQGAAEAFF.

This chain connects TRBV6-5 to TRBJ2-2; D gene ambiguous. Trimming cost V 7 bases and J 5 bases, with 11 bases left between them. The CDR3 runs 13 residues. Per the germline V gene, CDR1 is MNHEY and CDR2 is SVGAGI. This CDR3 is CASTAVKTGELFF. For the CDR3, the DNA is TGTGCCAGCACTGCGGTTAAGACCGGGGAGCTGTTTTTT.

The rearrangement uses TRBV11-3 and TRBJ2-7; 10 bases are a match to TRBD2. This CDR3 region has 14 residues. Germline-derived CDR1 and CDR2 are SGHNT and YENEEA. With V trimmed by 2 bases and J by 3 bases, 1 base remained unmatched. The CDR3 reads CASSLTSGNYEQYF. The CDR3 DNA is TGTGCCAGCAGCTTAACTAGCGGGAACTACGAGCAGTACTTC.

This chain connects TRBV7-9 to TRBJ1-1, with unresolved D. Trimming pared 8 bases from V and 4 bases from J, leaving 17 bases between. The germline CDR1 and CDR2 sequences are SEHNR and FQNEAQ (reference sequence). There are 14 residues in the CDR3. The CDR3 region is CASVLAKRGTEAFF. The CDR3 DNA reads as TGTGCCAGCGTCCTGGCTAAGAGAGGCACTGAAGCTTTCTTT.

This rearrangement joins TRBV10-3 to TRBJ2-7; no firm D call. CDR3 length: 11 amino acids. Germline loops: CDR1 ENHRY, CDR2 SYGVKD. V shed 3 bases and J shed 3 bases, with 3 bases lying between them. CDR3 in amino acids: CAISDNYEQYF. CDR3 sequence (DNA): TGTGCCATCAGTGACAACTACGAGCAGTACTTC.

The chain uses TRBV27 and TRBJ2-3; 10 positions agree with TRBD2. This CDR3 comprises 18 residues. The germline CDR1 and CDR2 sequences are MNHEY and SMNVEV (reference sequence). The V segment lost 2 bases and the J segment 1 base; nucleotides outside the gene matches: 9. This CDR3 is CASSLIAGGRGGTDTQYF. In DNA form, the CDR3 reads TGTGCCAGCAGTTTAATAGCGGGAGGCCGCGGAGGCACAGATACGCAGTATTTT.

The rearrangement links TRBV28 to TRBJ1-5; D possibly corresponds to TRBD1 (6 bases). Germline values: CDR1 MDHEN, CDR2 SYDVKM. The CDR3 length is 18 residues. V lost 7 bases to trimming and J lost 0 bases, with 22 bases between them. The CDR3 sequence is CASIPQGQIDYSNQPQHF. DNA for the CDR3: TGTGCCAGCATCCCGCAGGGACAAATAGACTATAGCAATCAGCCCCAGCATTTT.

The J gene is TRBJ1-5, the V gene TRBV12-3 or TRBV12-4; D might be TRBD1 (5 bases). The CDR3 length is 13 residues. V was trimmed by 5 bases and J by 4 bases, leaving 9 bases between them. In DNA form, the CDR3 reads TGTGCCAGCAGTATGGGGCTTAATCAGCCCCAGCATTTT. Protein product: CASSMGLNQPQHF.

This chain uses TRBV10-3 with TRBJ2-7; 7 positions match TRBD2. V trimming: 5 bases; J trimming: 4 bases; junction bases outside the gene matches: 11. Germline lookup yields CDR1 ENHRY and CDR2 SYGVKD. This CDR3 has 15 residues. CDR3 residues: CAISQNPGGAYEQYF. Written as DNA, the CDR3 is TGTGCCATCAGTCAAAATCCGGGGGGAGCGTACGAGCAGTACTTC.